This record concerns one T cell receptor (beta chain) sequence. The antigen is undetermined. The sample is drawn from a study of graft-versus-host responses after intestinal transplantation. About the research overall: Every recipient underwent anti-thymocyte globulin induction, then tacrolimus and steroids for two to four years.

The CDR3 extends over 14 amino acids. Trimming shortened V by 4 bases and J by 6 bases, and 13 bases separated the two germline ends. Germline V gene lookup returns CDR1 MGHRA and CDR2 YSYEKL. Assay used: immunoSEQ multiplex PCR; TCRdb lists only in-frame clones, some missing. The sample lists 30,000 to 50,000 clones; nearly 95% were seen once. Broader study findings: Circulating GvH clones peaking coincided with falling HvG clones soon after transplant. Individuals who had graft-donor T cell macrochimerism had allografts that showed high graft-versus-host to host-versus-graft clonal ratios.

The specimen comprised unstimulated CD8+ T cells sorted from spleen or lymph node cells, sampled before transplant. The chain couples TRBV4-1 to TRBJ2-4, with D perhaps given as TRBD1 or TRBD2 (5 bases each). The clonotype originates from a human donor who was the organ donor for an intestinal transplant. CDR3 protein: CASSPLSGGNIQYF. CDR3 bases: TGCGCCAGCAGCCCCCTAAGTGGGGGAAACATTCAGTACTTC.